This T cell receptor (beta chain) derives from a study of blood T cell repertoires in COVID-19. Study background: In each case, the material was cDNA or gDNA derived from T cells, B-cell-depleted T cells, or PBMCs.

Profiling relied on immunoSEQ multiplex PCR, and the TCRdb table lists in-frame clones only, not all of them. Among more than 200,000 clones, 85% to 90% were seen once, and the ten largest hold 1.5% to 2%. Participants, about 18 to 90 years old, spanned fewer than 30 US areas. Participant-reported clinical history was the basis for cohort assignment. This CDR3 comprises 14 residues. V shed 2 bases and J shed 0 bases, with 7 bases lying between them. Germline CDR1 and CDR2: MNHEY and SMNVEV (reference sequence). The rearrangement uses TRBV27 and TRBJ1-1; no clear D. Source material: PBMCs or T cells enriched from blood (not recorded which). The TCR sequence derives from a man in his forties who had recovered from COVID-19. In DNA form, the CDR3 reads TGTGCCAGCAGTTTACTTTCCTTGAACACTGAAGCTTTCTTT. This encodes CASSLLSLNTEAFF.